These 20 T cell receptor beta chains were sequenced from one sample in a study of blood T cells in healthy people across ages. The authors ran a second PCR of 7 to 11 cycles using a sample-barcoded 5' primer and a J-beta primer mix. TCRdb passed the 5' RACE reads through MiXCR, listing each CDR3 protein once. The data contain fewer than 650,000 distinct CDR3 sequences, around a quarter of them singletons. These data are also associated with another study on T cells of mothers and their children.

The sample was blood. The receptors derive from a boy younger than 10 in good health.

The chain uses TRBV7-9 and TRBJ2-5, with 8 bases matching TRBD2. The DNA matches TRBJ2-1 better at its end, which makes the J call doubtful. CDR1 is SEHNR and CDR2 is FQNEAQ in the germline V gene (reference sequence). There are 14 residues in the CDR3. CDR3 coding DNA: TGTGCCAGCAGCTTAACGGGAGGGTACAATGAGCAGTTCTTC. Encoded protein: CASSLTGGYNEQFF.

This clonotype was counted only a few times. The chain carries TRBV5-5 and TRBJ1-1; a possible D gene is TRBD1 (5 bases). Germline V gene sequence: CDR1 SGHKS, CDR2 YYEKEE (reference sequence). Trimming pared 3 bases from V and 5 bases from J, leaving 11 bases between. The CDR3 runs to 13 residues. The chain's CDR3 is CASSWGEGTEAFF. CDR3 DNA: TGTGCCAGCAGCTGGGGGGAAGGGACTGAAGCTTTCTTT.

V usage is TRBV11-3 and J usage is TRBJ2-7; TRBD1 matches 7 bases. The CDR3 length is 16 residues. V shed 5 bases, J shed 4 bases, and the junction held 14 bases outside the gene matches. CDR1 is SGHNT and CDR2 is YENEEA in the germline V gene. CDR3 region: CASSGRQGVSVYEQYF. The CDR3 region has the DNA TGTGCCAGCAGCGGAAGACAGGGAGTCTCGGTTTACGAGCAGTACTTC.

This rearrangement joins TRBV7-2 to TRBJ1-2, with TRBD1 matching over 9 bases. V lost 3 bases and J lost 3; bases outside the gene matches: 5. The CDR3 length is 15 residues. Germline V gene lookup returns CDR1 SGHTA and CDR2 FQGNSA. The CDR3 loop is CASSLGTGPHYGYTF. CDR3 in DNA: TGTGCCAGCAGCTTGGGGACAGGGCCCCACTATGGCTACACCTTC. The full variable domain, in which reference TRBV7-2 and TRBJ1-2 provide the parts outside the CDR3, is GAGVSQSPSNKVTEKGKDVELRCDPISGHTALYWYRQSLGQGLEFLIYFQGNSAPDKSGLPSDRFSAERTGGSVSTLTIQRTQQEDSAVYLCASSLGTGPHYGYTFGSGTRLTVV.

This chain uses TRBV5-1 with TRBJ2-5, with D tentatively TRBD2 (5 bases). The V end lost 4 bases, the J end lost 3 bases, and 13 bases lay between the germline ends. The CDR3 totals 14 residues. Germline V gene sequence: CDR1 SGHRS, CDR2 YFSETQ. The CDR3 spells CASSPTRTEETQYF. CDR3 nucleotides: TGCGCCAGCAGCCCCACTAGGACGGAAGAGACCCAGTACTTC.

This clonotype was recorded a few times. The J gene is TRBJ2-5, the V gene TRBV2, with D perhaps TRBD1 (7 bases). The J call is uncertain, as TRBJ2-7 better fits the DNA end. The CDR3 covers 15 residues. Germline CDR1 SNHLY, CDR2 FYNNEI. For the CDR3, the DNA is TGTGCCAGCAGTTTCAGGGGGAGGCTACGCTACGAGCAGTACTTC. Translating it yields CASSFRGRLRYEQYF.

This clonotype came up a few times. The junction shows a germline mismatch at one end, possibly a read error. J is TRBJ2-5 and V is TRBV7-9; no reliable D call. Germline CDR1 is SEHNR and CDR2 is FQNEAQ (reference sequence). The CDR3 consists of 13 residues. The CDR3: CASSLIPTEAQYF. The CDR3 bases are TGTGCCAGCAGCTTGATCCCCACAGAGGCCCAGTACTTC.

The chain employs TRBV6-1 and TRBJ1-4; tentatively, D is TRBD1 (6 bases). Germline loops: CDR1 MNHNS, CDR2 SASEGT. The CDR3 loop spans 16 amino acids. Trimming removed 2 bases at V and 7 bases at J, with 17 bases between. DNA of the CDR3: TGTGCCAGCAGTGAAACTGAGGGAAGGGGGGGTGAAAAACTGTTTTTT. Protein: CASSETEGRGGEKLFF.

This clonotype has just a few counts. The chain combines TRBV10-3 with TRBJ2-5; 9 positions agree with TRBD1. The end of the DNA fits TRBJ2-7 better, so the J call may be wrong. The CDR3 runs to 13 residues. Per germline, CDR1 ENHRY and CDR2 SYGVKD. As DNA, the CDR3 is TGTGCCGCCGGACAGGGGACTACCTACGAGCAGTACTTC. Its translation is CAAGQGTTYEQYF.

This clonotype came up a few times. The gene calls are TRBV20-1 and TRBJ2-2; 11 positions match TRBD2. Germline V gene data show CDR1 as DFQATT and CDR2 as SNEGSKA (reference sequence). The CDR3 runs 14 residues. Trimming at V came to 3 bases and at J to 5 bases, leaving 2 bases not matched to a gene. The CDR3 DNA reads TGCAGTGCTAGCTTAGCGGGGGGGACCGGGGAGCTGTTTTTT. Its protein is CSASLAGGTGELFF.

This clonotype was picked up a small number of times. V and J are TRBV6-1 and TRBJ1-4; D gene ambiguous. The V and J ends lost 5 bases and 10 bases respectively, with 23 bases between them. The CDR3 spans 16 residues. The germline V gene has CDR1 MNHNS and CDR2 SASEGT. CDR3 loop: CASSPVNSQAVAKLFF. DNA for the CDR3: TGTGCCAGCAGTCCAGTCAACAGTCAGGCGGTTGCAAAACTGTTTTTT.

This clonotype was observed a handful of times. The chain employs TRBV20-1 and TRBJ1-3; possible D gene TRBD1, 6 bases. The length of the CDR3 is 13 residues. V was trimmed by 5 bases and J by 3 bases, leaving 11 bases between them. Germline V lookup: CDR1 DFQATT, CDR2 SNEGSKA (reference sequence). The CDR3 bases are TGCAGTGCTCTAAGGGGGGTTGGAAACACCATATATTTT. Translation gives CSALRGVGNTIYF.

The chain is built from TRBV7-2 and TRBJ2-7; possibly TRBD2 for D (6 bases). With 5 bases removed from V and 7 bases from J, the gap between germline ends came to 33 bases. The germline V gene has CDR1 SGHTA and CDR2 FQGNSA. The CDR3 loop spans 19 amino acids. This CDR3 reads CASSRSIYGSRGTTGEQYF. For the CDR3, the DNA is TGTGCCAGCAGCCGTTCCATTTATGGGTCGCGGGGAACTACGGGGGAGCAGTACTTC.

This clonotype was detected a few times. The genes are TRBV28 and TRBJ2-5; 14 bases agree with TRBD2. From germline, CDR1 is MDHEN and CDR2 SYDVKM. CDR3 size: 16 residues. The ends lost 7 bases at V and 4 bases at J; junction bases unmatched: 8. The DNA of the CDR3 is TGTGCCAGCACCCCACCGGGACTAGCGGGAGCAGAGACCCAGTACTTC. It specifies CASTPPGLAGAETQYF.

This clonotype occurred a few times. The chain has TRBV6-6 and TRBJ2-5; D is unresolved. Trimming removed 0 bases at V and 2 bases at J, with 10 bases between. The length of the CDR3 is 15 residues. CDR1 and CDR2 from the germline V gene are MNHNY and SVGAGI (reference sequence). The CDR3, as DNA: TGTGCCAGCAGTTACTCTCTGTTTGGGCAAGAGACCCAGTACTTC. Encoded protein: CASSYSLFGQETQYF.

This clonotype was counted once. The chain is built from TRBV3-1 and TRBJ1-6; weak D call: TRBD1 (6 bases). The germline gives CDR1 LGHDT, CDR2 YNNKEL (reference sequence). V was pared by 0 bases and J by 10 bases, with 10 bases between. This CDR3 has 14 amino acids. The CDR3, as DNA: TGTGCCAGCAGCCAAGATCTTACAGGGTCACCCCTCCACTTT. This gives the protein CASSQDLTGSPLHF.

The J gene is TRBJ2-5, the V gene TRBV20-1; 7 bases are a match to TRBD2. The tail of the sequence fits TRBJ2-1 better, so the J call may be wrong. The germline gives CDR1 DFQATT, CDR2 SNEGSKA (reference sequence). The CDR3 is made up of 15 amino acids. The CDR3: CSARDRLAVDNEQFF. The CDR3 DNA reads TGCAGTGCTAGAGATCGTCTAGCGGTAGACAATGAGCAGTTCTTC.

This clonotype was counted at least ten times. This chain connects TRBV10-3 to TRBJ1-2, with D uncertain. This CDR3 region has 12 residues. The V and J ends lost 6 bases and 0 bases respectively, with 5 bases between them. The V gene's germline CDR1 is ENHRY and CDR2 SYGVKD. The CDR3 coding sequence is TGTGCCATCAGGGAGACTAACTATGGCTACACCTTC. Translation gives CAIRETNYGYTF.

The rearrangement links TRBV20-1 to TRBJ1-4; D uncertain. V lost 6 bases and J 0 bases, leaving 17 bases between the germline ends. Looked up from germline, CDR1 is DFQATT and CDR2 is SNEGSKA (reference sequence). This CDR3 is 16 amino acids long. CDR3 coding DNA: TGCAGTGCCCTTAACTCCGGGGTTGCAACTAATGAAAAACTGTTTTTT. Amino acids: CSALNSGVATNEKLFF.

This clonotype has a handful of counts. The chain is built from TRBV20-1 and TRBJ2-5; TRBD1 is a possible D gene (6 bases). CDR1 is DFQATT and CDR2 is SNEGSKA in the germline V gene (reference sequence). The CDR3 sequence is 14 residues long. V was trimmed by 3 bases and J by 4 bases, leaving 15 bases between them. CDR3 sequence: CSARAGTQVETQYF. CDR3 coding DNA: TGCAGTGCTAGGGCCGGGACACAAGTAGAGACCCAGTACTTC.